This T cell receptor beta chain derives from a study of CXCR3-negative and CXCR3-positive naive CD8 T cells. Study results and caveats: With respect to TRBV-TRBJ usage, naive CXCR3-negative and CXCR3-positive cells were similar; memory differed. Comparably high diversity was seen in both naive subsets, and much lower diversity in memory CD8+ cells. CXCR3-positive naive cells carried more hydrophobic TRB CDR3s than CXCR3-negative ones.

To note about this clonotype: The target antigen is unknown.

The authors prepared UMI-labeled TRB cDNA libraries by 5' RACE. TCRdb re-called the 5' RACE reads, yielding one record per CDR3 amino acid sequence without DNA. This sample's table reports tens of thousands of distinct CDR3 sequences. Subsets of CD8+ T cells were each sorted in triplicate at approximately 300,000 cells apiece. The germline CDR1 and CDR2 sequences are MGHRA and YSYEKL. The CDR3 totals 16 residues. Specimen: naive CXCR3- CD8+ T cells from blood. The subset here: CD45RO-CCR7+CD27+CD95- naive CD8+ T cells lacking CXCR3 (TNR3-). This sequence was found in a human donor in good health. Some clones in this sample may be carry-over from other donors' samples. This rearrangement joins TRBV4-1 to TRBJ2-7. The CDR3 loop is CASSQDMAGRAYEQYF.